This T cell receptor beta chain was sequenced in a study of blood T cell repertoires in COVID-19. Germline CDR1 is SGHRS and CDR2 is YFSETQ. J lost 5 bases, V lost 2 bases, and 3 bases had no gene match. This CDR3 region has 13 residues. Per the authors' pipeline: Reference gene primer amplification gave estimated nucleated cell counts. Only in-frame clones appear in the TCRdb table, and some are missing; sequencing was by immunoSEQ multiplex PCR. V and J calls and clone size are given by that table; D and trimming were obtained from the DNA. In the table there are tens of thousands of clones, about 90% of which are singletons.

The receptor was isolated from a woman of 80 years or more with active or convalescent COVID-19. Sequenced: peripheral blood. The chain has TRBV5-1 and TRBJ1-2; 7 bases agree with TRBD1. The CDR3 DNA sequence: TGCGCCAGCAGCTTAGACAGGGATTATGGCTACACCTTC. This encodes CASSLDRDYGYTF. Complete variable domain (other parts from reference TRBV5-1 and TRBJ1-2): KAGVTQTPRYLIKTRGQQVTLSCSPISGHRSVSWYQQTPGQGLQFLFEYFSETQRNKGNFPGRFSGRQFSNSRSEMNVSTLELGDSALYLCASSLDRDYGYTFGSGTRLTVV.